This T cell receptor (beta chain) came from a study of regulatory and conventional T cells in breast cancer (dated by TCRdb to between 2015 and 2016). A note on this clonotype: This receptor's antigen is unknown. Nothing much larger sits one base from this clone, and base qualities are not available.

Library preparation used PCR. Sequencing used a 454 GS FLX Titanium. In TCRdb, the public reads were trimmed at Q25 with fastp and aligned with MiXCR, with productive beta chains retained. Entries are consolidated by CDR3 protein sequence, retaining the most common genes and DNA. In this sample the table shows about 1,300 distinct CDR3 sequences, roughly 74% of which occur a single time. Roughly 4.7% of the sample is held by the ten biggest clonotypes. Sequenced input: regulatory T cells from blood. This clonotype originated in a male donor in good health.

The CDR3 sequence is CASSYSGRSNSPLHF. The DNA sequence reads TGTGCCAGCAGTTACTCCGGCCGGTCTAATTCACCCCTCCACTTT. This receptor chain uses TRBV6-5 and TRBJ1-6; a confident D gene designation cannot be given. V is pared back by 0 bases and J by 6 bases, with 9 bases lying between the germline termini. The germline V gene provides CDR1 MNHEY and CDR2 SVGAGI. Counted from cysteine to phenylalanine, this CDR3 has 15 amino acids. Only the CDR3 DNA stays, 45 bases, in frame from base 1.